The 20 T cell receptor beta chains given below trace back to one sample, sequenced in a study of human T cells and chemical hapten exposure. Time point described: pre-sensitization, week 0. Described treatment: therapeutic diphenylcyclopropenone sensitization with weekly scalp DPC. Each CDR3 protein gets one entry after TCRdb re-called the RACE reads with MiXCR. The sample gives 35,000 to 40,000 distinct CDR3 sequences, about 11% of which show up once; approximately 5.9% is in the top ten. The material was whole blood, obtained in connection with sensitization to the hapten diphenylcyclopropenone (DPC). These receptors were collected from a man between 25 and 39 years old with alopecia areata. Some clones in this sample may be carry-over from other donors' samples.

CDR3 protein: CASSRESTYNSPLHF. For the CDR3, the DNA is TGTGCCAGCAGTAGGGAATCAACCTATAATTCACCCCTCCACTTT. The V and J genes are TRBV7-2 and TRBJ1-6, with D unclear. Germline V gene data show CDR1 as SGHTA and CDR2 as FQGNSA. Trimming removed 6 bases from V and 2 bases from J, with 11 bases in between. CDR3 length: 15 residues.

This clonotype was counted ten times or more. V and J are TRBV20-1 and TRBJ2-1; TRBD1 might be the D (5 bases). Trimming stripped 0 bases from V and 6 bases from J, with 12 bases between. This CDR3 spans 14 amino acids. Germline-derived CDR1 and CDR2 are DFQATT and SNEGSKA (reference sequence). DNA of the CDR3: TGCAGTGCTAGAGAGAGCGCAGGGCGCAATGAGCAGTTCTTC. It specifies CSARESAGRNEQFF.

The DNA of the CDR3 is TGCGCCAGCAGCTTGGGGGACAGGGACGGCACAGATACGCAGTATTTT. Its protein is CASSLGDRDGTDTQYF. The genes are TRBV5-1 and TRBJ2-3; 9 positions match TRBD1. The germline V gene has CDR1 SGHRS and CDR2 YFSETQ. The ends lost 0 bases at V and 1 base at J; junction bases unmatched: 3. The CDR3 has 16 amino acids.

This clonotype was counted many times. V and J are TRBV11-2 and TRBJ2-5; 8 bases fit TRBD2. With V trimmed by 6 bases and J by 3 bases, 12 bases remained unmatched. In germline, CDR1 is SGHAT, CDR2 FQNNGV. The length of the CDR3 is 16 residues. The CDR3 loop reads CASRLQGSGVKETQYF. The CDR3 DNA sequence: TGTGCCAGCAGACTCCAAGGTAGCGGGGTGAAAGAGACCCAGTACTTC.

The chain recombines TRBV6-6 with TRBJ2-1; TRBD2 matches 14 bases. The junction had 14 bases not matched to a gene; V was cut back by 6 bases and J by 13 bases. This CDR3 is built from 16 residues. Germline CDR1 and CDR2: MNHNY and SVGAGI (reference sequence). The CDR3 sequence: CASSPTLGLAGVGQFF. The CDR3 bases are TGTGCCAGCAGCCCTACCCTGGGACTAGCGGGAGTTGGACAGTTCTTC.

This clonotype was detected many times. The chain recombines TRBV12-3 or TRBV12-4 with TRBJ1-6; D might be TRBD1 (5 bases). This CDR3 contains 14 residues. Trimming pared 5 bases from V and 7 bases from J, leaving 12 bases between. In DNA, the CDR3 is TGTGCCAGCAGTCAAGGGGTAGCGAATTCACCCCTCCACTTT. Translating it yields CASSQGVANSPLHF.

This clonotype showed up many times. The chain carries TRBV3-1 and TRBJ1-2; D not resolved. Germline V lookup: CDR1 LGHDT, CDR2 YNNKEL (reference sequence). The V end was cut by 1 base, the J end by 5 bases, with 11 bases between. The CDR3 consists of 14 residues. In DNA, the CDR3 is TGTGCCAGCAGCCAAGTCGAGGGTTGGTATGGCTACACCTTC. It encodes CASSQVEGWYGYTF.

Ten or more counts support this clonotype. The rearrangement uses TRBV2 and TRBJ2-7; D is unresolved. CDR1 and CDR2 from the germline V gene are SNHLY and FYNNEI. The CDR3 sequence is 13 residues long. V shed 0 bases and J shed 4 bases, with 7 bases lying between them. Here the CDR3 DNA reads TGTGCCAGCAGTGAAGCGGGGAAGTACGAGCAGTACTTC. This gives the protein CASSEAGKYEQYF. The variable domain in full, with the rest retrieved from reference TRBV2 and TRBJ2-7, is EPEVTQTPSHQVTQMGQEVILRCVPISNHLYFYWYRQILGQKVEFLVSFYNNEISEKSEIFDDQFSVERPDGSNFTLKIRSTKLEDSAMYFCASSEAGKYEQYFGPGTRLTVT.

The table lists this clonotype with many counts. The chain links TRBV20-1 to TRBJ1-2; a possible D gene is TRBD1 (5 bases). The CDR3 length is 13 residues. CDR1 DFQATT and CDR2 SNEGSKA come from the germline V gene (reference sequence). Trimming cost V 5 bases and J 8 bases, with 18 bases left between them. DNA of the CDR3: TGCAGTGCTCCCGAAGGGCAGGGATCCGGCTACACCTTC. Its translation is CSAPEGQGSGYTF.

This chain uses TRBV5-7 with TRBJ1-6; the match to TRBD1 covers 9 bases. TRBV5-7 is noted as an ORF with a role that remains uncertain. Trimming cost V 3 bases and J 0 bases; bases outside gene matches: 7. The CDR3 spans 18 residues. The CDR3 DNA reads TGTGCCAGCAGCTGGGGACAGGGAAAGAGCTCCTATAATTCACCCCTCCACTTT. Protein: CASSWGQGKSSYNSPLHF.

This clonotype was counted a few times. The V and J genes are TRBV20-1 and TRBJ2-1; 9 nucleotides line up with TRBD2. The trim removed 6 bases at V and 7 bases at J, leaving 7 bases unmatched. CDR3 length equals 13 residues. Germline V gene sequence: CDR1 DFQATT, CDR2 SNEGSKA (reference sequence). CDR3 bases: TGCAGTGCCGTGCGGGGGGGCCAGAATGAGCAGTTCTTC. Its translation is CSAVRGGQNEQFF.

In this sample, this clonotype turned up a few times. The rearrangement joins TRBV27 to TRBJ2-5; D possibly corresponds to TRBD2 (6 bases). The V gene lost 5 bases and the J gene lost 7 bases, with 17 bases spanning the gap. This CDR3 is 14 amino acids long. Germline V CDR1 and CDR2: MNHEY, SMNVEV (reference sequence). The CDR3 is CASSRNRDGGTQYF. CDR3 nucleotides: TGTGCCAGCAGTCGGAATCGAGACGGGGGGACCCAGTACTTC.

This clonotype showed up just a few times. The genes are TRBV5-6 and TRBJ1-5, with D perhaps matching TRBD1 (6 bases). CDR3 length: 15 amino acids. Trimming pared 4 bases from V and 2 bases from J, leaving 13 bases between. Germline V gene sequence: CDR1 SGHDT, CDR2 YYEEEE. The CDR3, as DNA: TGTGCCAGCAGCCTCAGGGGAGTCGGCAATCAGCCCCAGCATTTT. Its translation: CASSLRGVGNQPQHF.

Only a few counts were recorded for this clonotype. The V call is TRBV20-1, the J call TRBJ1-1; 9 nucleotides align to TRBD1. Germline CDR1 is DFQATT and CDR2 is SNEGSKA (reference sequence). With V trimmed by 6 bases and J by 0 bases, 5 bases remained unmatched. The CDR3 totals 14 residues. The CDR3 region is CSALRQGVNTEAFF. Written as DNA, the CDR3 is TGCAGTGCACTTAGACAGGGGGTGAACACTGAAGCTTTCTTT.

The chain joins TRBV29-1 to TRBJ2-1; a weak D match, TRBD2 (5 bases). This CDR3 is built from 15 residues. Trimming pared 0 bases from V and 1 base from J, leaving 10 bases between. The germline gives CDR1 SQVTM, CDR2 ANQGSEA. The CDR3 spells CSVEDLRDSYNEQFF. CDR3 DNA sequence: TGCAGCGTTGAAGATTTGAGGGATTCCTACAATGAGCAGTTCTTC.

This clonotype was counted ten times or more. The chain links TRBV7-6 to TRBJ2-6; perhaps TRBD1 as D (6 bases). There are 15 residues in the CDR3. Trimming took off 5 bases at V and 2 bases at J, with 10 bases between the two ends. From germline, CDR1 is SGHVS and CDR2 FNYEAQ. CDR3 region: CASSATGPGANVLTF. CDR3 sequence (DNA): TGTGCCAGCAGCGCGACAGGACCTGGGGCCAACGTCCTGACTTTC.

The table lists this clonotype with many counts. V gene TRBV2 combines with J gene TRBJ2-1; D is uncertain. The CDR3 runs to 14 residues. Per the germline V gene, CDR1 is SNHLY and CDR2 is FYNNEI. Trimming took off 1 base at V and 3 bases at J, with 7 bases between the two ends. The CDR3 sequence: CASSEENNYNEQFF. The CDR3 coding sequence is TGTGCCAGCAGTGAAGAGAACAACTACAATGAGCAGTTCTTC.

On this clonotype: A read error is possible here, since a much larger clone lies one base away. The chain combines TRBV6-6 with TRBJ2-7, with 11 bases that match TRBD2. Germline V gives CDR1 MNHNY, CDR2 SVGAGI (reference sequence). V shed 5 bases and J 9 bases; nucleotides not matched to a gene: 9. CDR3 length equals 14 residues. The CDR3: CASSLSGGVFVQYF. In nucleotides, the CDR3 is TGTGCCAGCAGTCTTAGCGGGGGGGTATTTGTGCAGTACTTC.

This clonotype was seen repeatedly, ten times or more. The rearrangement uses TRBV28 and TRBJ2-4, with 12 nucleotides matching TRBD2. Trimming took 5 bases from V and 2 from J; bases not matched to a gene: 7. CDR1 is MDHEN, CDR2 SYDVKM, per germline. This CDR3 spans 17 amino acids. The DNA of the CDR3 is TGTGCCAGCAGTCAGACTAGCGGGAGCGGGTCCAAAAACATTCAGTACTTC. This gives the protein CASSQTSGSGSKNIQYF.

The rearrangement uses TRBV11-2 and TRBJ1-5; tentatively, D is TRBD1 (5 bases). CDR3 length: 15 amino acids. Germline V gene lookup returns CDR1 SGHAT and CDR2 FQNNGV. The V and J ends lost 1 base and 7 bases respectively, with 14 bases between them. CDR3 nucleotide sequence: TGTGCCAGCAGCTTAGTGCAGGGTCACGGACAGCCCCAGCATTTT. Protein: CASSLVQGHGQPQHF.